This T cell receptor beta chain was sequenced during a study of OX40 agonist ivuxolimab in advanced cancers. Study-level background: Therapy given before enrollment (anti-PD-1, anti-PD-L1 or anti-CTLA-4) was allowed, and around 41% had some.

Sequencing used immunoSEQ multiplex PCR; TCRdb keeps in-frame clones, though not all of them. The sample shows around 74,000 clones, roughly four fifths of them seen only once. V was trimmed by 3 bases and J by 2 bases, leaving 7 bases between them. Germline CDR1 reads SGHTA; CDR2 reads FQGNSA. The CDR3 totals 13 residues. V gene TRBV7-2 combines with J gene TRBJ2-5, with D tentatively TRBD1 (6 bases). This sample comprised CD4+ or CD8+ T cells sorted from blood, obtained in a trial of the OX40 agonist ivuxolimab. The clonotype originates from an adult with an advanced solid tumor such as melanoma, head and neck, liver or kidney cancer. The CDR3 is CASSFDRQETQYF. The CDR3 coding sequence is TGTGCCAGCAGCTTCGACAGGCAAGAGACCCAGTACTTC.